This TCR beta chain was documented in a study of blood T cell repertoires in COVID-19. Study-wide background: Italy, Spain and the United States were the sources of the convalescent and acute COVID-19 samples. Sources were T cells, B-cell-depleted T cells, or PBMCs; the material itself was cDNA or gDNA.

In the authors' methods: Amplifying reference gene primers gave estimates of nucleated cell counts. Here immunoSEQ multiplex PCR was the method, and the copy in TCRdb shows in-frame clones only, minus some. The DNA gave D and trimming, while V, J and clone size come from that table. The top ten hold roughly 2% of the sample, which has fewer than 200,000 clones, 83% seen once. Sequenced: peripheral blood. The TCR originated in a woman older than 75 with acute or convalescent COVID-19.

This CDR3 reads CASSPWTGSSYNEQFF. The CDR3 DNA follows: TGTGCCAGCAGTCCGTGGACAGGTAGCTCCTACAATGAGCAGTTCTTC. The chain is built from TRBV28 and TRBJ2-1; TRBD1 agrees at 7 bases. Unmatched junction bases numbered 7, after V lost 5 bases and J lost 0 bases. Germline V gene sequence: CDR1 MDHEN, CDR2 SYDVKM. The CDR3 is 16 residues long. Together with reference TRBV28 and TRBJ2-1, the CDR3 gives the full variable domain: DVKVTQSSRYLVKRTGEKVFLECVQDMDHENMFWYRQDPGLGLRLIYFSYDVKMKEKGDIPEGYSVSREKKERFSLILESASTNQTSMYLCASSPWTGSSYNEQFFGPGTRLTVL.